Here is one T cell receptor beta chain with its context. This clonotype was seen once. Its antigen remains undetermined. No qualities accompany the bases; no much larger clone lies one base away. From the cysteine up to the phenylalanine, the CDR3 has a length of 13 residues. The retained sequence is limited to the CDR3, 39 bases, with the frame set at the first base. V is reduced by 1 base and J by 8 bases, leaving a spacing of 9 bases between them. The germline V gene sets CDR1 to MGHRA and CDR2 to YSYEKL. This sample is part of a study of blood T cells in healthy people across ages (dated by TCRdb to the mid-2010s). In the study overall: In model experiments, template switching captured about one uniquely barcoded TCR beta cDNA molecule for every two T cells. To track age-related changes in TCR beta repertoire diversity, the study relied on deep sequencing normalized with unique cDNA molecular identifiers. Donors were grouped into four age groups: young (average roughly 16 years), middle-aged (39), aged (over 55) and long-lived (just over 80). To avoid experimental bias, donors of different ages were randomly spread across the sequencing lanes. Using the same blood draw, the study looked at two additional independent replicas of 1 million unique cDNA reads for two donors, one aged 18 to 29 and the other aged 80 or older. Overall study results and their limits: Estimates of total diversity based on one million sequenced T cells were regarded as lower bounds and as underestimates. As age increased, observed TCR beta diversity per million T cells dropped in a roughly linear way, and a significant reduction was already evident by age about 40. The CMV infection status of donors was not known, potentially confounding age-related changes in expanded clonotypes. There was a strong correlation between observed TCR beta diversity and the percentage of naive T cells measured by flow cytometry. Compared with the aged group, more naive CD4+ T cells, fewer expanded clones and increased TCR diversity were shown by the long-lived group, suggesting age selection. Because profiling used bulk unsorted PBMCs, naive and antigen-experienced compartments could not be compared conclusively.

Libraries were constructed by 5' RACE. TCRdb lists the instrument as Illumina HiSeq 2500. A second roughly 6 to 11 cycle PCR used a sample-barcoded 5' primer and a J-beta primer mix. Each TCR beta cDNA molecule received a unique molecular identifier from a template-switch 5' adaptor carrying 12 random nucleotides. Each sample yielded at least 2.5 million CDR3-containing paired-end reads. First-strand cDNA was synthesized from all RNA with the Mint cDNA synthesis kit, primed by a TRBC-specific oligonucleotide. Following uracil-DNA glycosylase treatment, all cDNA underwent a first 18-cycle PCR with the universal primers M1SS and BC2_uni_R. The original methods were these. For normalization, 1 million high-quality reads were randomly selected from each sample, with every read carrying a distinct molecular identifier. Instead of being binned into consensus sequences, reads that shared molecular identifiers were thrown out. MiTCR, run with a Q25 quality threshold and the strictest error-elimination algorithm, handled CDR3 identification, clonotype clustering and error correction. A nonparametric unseen species model with Euler transformation was used to estimate a lower bound on total TCR beta diversity. Starting from the raw public reads, TCRdb applied fastp trimming at Q25, assembled clones with MiXCR and retained in-frame beta chains. Identical CDR3 proteins give one entry, which carries the most common genes and DNA. These V and J calls are TCRdb output, not the study's own analysis. The sample profile shows 850,000 to 1,000,000 distinct CDR3 sequences; roughly 51% of them were found once. The ten top clones hold around 21% of the sample.

Donors were a few dozen systemically healthy Caucasian individuals from Russia aged roughly 6 to 95 years. Around 10 milliliters of peripheral blood were collected from each donor into EDTA-treated Vacutainer tubes. PBMCs were isolated by Ficoll-Paque density-gradient centrifugation, with at least 6 million obtained per sample. Trizol reagent was used to extract total RNA from the PBMCs, yielding at least 5 micrograms per sample. Naive CD45RAhigh/CD27high T cell percentages were measured by flow cytometry on a PBMC aliquot from every donor. The V gene is TRBV4-1 and the J gene is TRBJ1-5, with the D gene uncertain. Sequencing was carried out using blood. The receptor was derived from a woman aged 55-70 years in good health. The DNA is as follows: TGCGCCAGCAGCCAAGGACGGATTGAGCCCCAGCATTTT. It is translated as CASSQGRIEPQHF.